This TCR beta chain was found in a study of blood T cell repertoires in COVID-19 (dated by TCRdb to 2018 to 2020). Concerning the study at large: Collaborator samples came from the United States, Italy and Spain and covered acute and convalescent phases of COVID-19. HLA class I and class II types, where available, came from metadata supplied by the sample provider rather than from assay-based typing. Subjects who had been exposed to COVID-19, were actively infected with it, or had recovered from it provided the deeply sampled blood TCRbeta repertoires that made up the dataset. Samples came from the ongoing ImmuneRACE study (first 160 participants) plus 1,254 subjects from 6 global collaborators. The repertoires were released in a freely available public database meant as a resource for research on the immune response to SARS-CoV-2. The material from the prospective study consisted of cDNA or gDNA derived from T cells, B-cell-depleted T cells, or PBMCs. The sample metadata nearly always contained a de-identified subject ID, COVID-19 status, age in years and sex. Here is what the overall study found, with its caveats: How much clinical and demographic metadata was included differed by source and by participant, and the metadata was provided uncurated.

TCRbeta CDR3 regions were amplified from genomic DNA by means of the immunoSEQ Assay, a bias-controlled multiplex PCR. The paper's data handling went like this. Nucleated cell counts per sample were estimated from amplification of reference gene primers within the assay. Sequence reads were collapsed and filtered to measure the absolute abundance of every unique TCRbeta CDR3 rearrangement. For each sample, productive Simpson clonality was calculated as the square root of Simpson's diversity index across productive rearrangements. Not all clones reach the TCRdb copy of this immuneACCESS table, which keeps in-frame sequences only. Checked studies attribute under half of the gap to unresolved V genes and leave the rest unexplained. V, J and clone size reflect that table, while D and trimming were determined from the DNA. Within this sample are approximately 290,000 clones, with around 87% of them counted one time only. The ten biggest clones cover about 2% of the sample.

Per the germline V gene, SNHLY is the CDR1 and FYNNEI is the CDR2. The CDR3 covers 13 residues, taking in both the cysteine and the phenylalanine. Just the 39-base CDR3 DNA is kept, in frame starting at base 1. Deletion took 8 bases off V and 6 bases off J, with a span of 17 bases between the germline ends. Each collaborating institution followed its own protocols to collect whole blood in K2EDTA tubes. For TCRbeta analysis, collaborator samples were shipped as frozen whole blood, as isolated PBMCs, or as DNA extracted from either sample type. A word on this clone: Its antigen specificity is not known. Base qualities were left out, and no much larger clone turns up one base away.

The chain couples TRBV2 to TRBJ2-7; 6 matching bases give a weak D call of TRBD1. Sequencing input: peripheral blood. This clonotype was sampled from a man aged 18 to 30 with active or convalescent COVID-19. CDR3 loop: CASGSMGAGEQYF. In nucleotides, the sequence is TGTGCCAGCGGGTCGATGGGGGCGGGCGAGCAGTACTTC.